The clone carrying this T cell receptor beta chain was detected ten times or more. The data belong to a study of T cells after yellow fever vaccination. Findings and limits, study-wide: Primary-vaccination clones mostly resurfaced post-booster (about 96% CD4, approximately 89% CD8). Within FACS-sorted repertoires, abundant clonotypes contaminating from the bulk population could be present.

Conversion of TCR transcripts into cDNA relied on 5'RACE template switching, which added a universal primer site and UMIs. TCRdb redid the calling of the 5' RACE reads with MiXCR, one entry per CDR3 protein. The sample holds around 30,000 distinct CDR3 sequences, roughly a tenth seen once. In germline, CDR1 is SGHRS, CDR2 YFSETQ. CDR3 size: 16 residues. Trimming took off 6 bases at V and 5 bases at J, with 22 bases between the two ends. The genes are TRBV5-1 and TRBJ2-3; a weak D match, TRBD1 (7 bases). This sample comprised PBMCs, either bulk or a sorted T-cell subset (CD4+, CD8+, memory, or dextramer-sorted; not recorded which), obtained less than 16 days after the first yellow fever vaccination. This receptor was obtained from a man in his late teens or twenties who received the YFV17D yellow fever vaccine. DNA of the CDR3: TGCGCCAGCACCCAGGGCAGGGGGGCCTATGGAGATACGCAGTATTTT. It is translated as CASTQGRGAYGDTQYF.